A selection of T cell receptor beta chains follows, all from one sample in a study of cytotoxic CD8 clonotypes in ibrutinib-treated CLL. Assay used: immunoSEQ multiplex PCR; TCRdb lists only in-frame clones, some missing. This sample has approximately 320,000 clones, with under 70% found just once. The sample consisted of PBMCs, taken after 36 months of ibrutinib treatment. These receptors were collected from a human donor with chronic lymphocytic leukemia. CDR3s include the opening cysteine and the closing phenylalanine or tryptophan. The order of the fields is CDR3 protein, CDR3 DNA, D gene, clone size, V gene, J gene. A D gene is named only where the DNA matches it firmly. Rows give clone size only sometimes, using once, few, many, or a class for an expanded clone.

CASSHPGLAGTYEQYF,TGCGCCAGCAGCCACCCCGGACTAGCGGGGACCTACGAGCAGTACTTC,TRBD2,NA,TRBV4-1,TRBJ2-7
CASSLEGGPGKEKLFF,TGTGCCAGCAGCTTGGAAGGGGGCCCAGGGAAAGAAAAACTGTTTTTT,TRBD1,NA,TRBV5-6,TRBJ1-4
CASSRGRETNEQYF,TGTGCCAGCAGCCGGGGGCGGGAGACCAACGAGCAGTACTTC,NA,few,TRBV27,TRBJ2-7
CASSLQGGTEAFF,TGCGCCAGCAGCTTACAGGGGGGCACTGAAGCTTTCTTT,TRBD1,NA,TRBV5-1,TRBJ1-1
CASSYFSGRVNSPLHF,TGTGCCAGCAGTTACTTTTCGGGCAGGGTTAATTCACCCCTCCACTTT,NA,NA,TRBV6-5,TRBJ1-6
CASKTGGNYEQYF,TGTGCCAGTAAGACAGGGGGGAACTACGAGCAGTACTTC,TRBD1,NA,TRBV18,TRBJ2-7
CASSKPLAGVTGELFF,TGTGCCAGCAGCAAACCCCTAGCGGGAGTCACCGGGGAGCTGTTTTTT,TRBD2,NA,TRBV5-6,TRBJ2-2
CSVPRLAGGTWSSYNEQFF,TGCAGCGTCCCCCGACTAGCGGGAGGGACCTGGAGCTCCTACAATGAGCAGTTCTTC,TRBD2,NA,TRBV29-1,TRBJ2-1
CASSPGQQETQYF,TGTGCCAGCTCACCAGGTCAACAAGAGACCCAGTACTTC,NA,few,TRBV18,TRBJ2-5
CASSYLGTGEETQYF,TGTGCCAGCAGTTACCTCGGGACAGGCGAGGAGACCCAGTACTTC,TRBD1,NA,TRBV6-6,TRBJ2-5
CASSLAVTSSYNEQFF,TGTGCCAGCAGCTTAGCGGTGACCAGCTCCTACAATGAGCAGTTCTTC,NA,NA,TRBV7-9,TRBJ2-1
CASSPGTASTQYF,TGTGCCAGCAGCCCCGGGACTGCCAGCACGCAGTATTTT,NA,NA,TRBV7-9,TRBJ2-3
CASSLLGTDNSPLHF,TGTGCCAGCAGCTTATTGGGGACAGATAATTCACCCCTCCACTTT,TRBD1,NA,TRBV7-3,TRBJ1-6
CATSRVGLGEETQYF,TGTGCCACCAGCAGAGTTGGGCTGGGAGAAGAGACCCAGTACTTC,NA,NA,TRBV15,TRBJ2-5
CASSFGAEAFF,TGTGCCAGCTCATTTGGGGCTGAAGCTTTCTTT,NA,NA,TRBV18,TRBJ1-1
CALNRRAFF,TGTGCCCTAAACCGTCGGGCTTTCTTT,NA,NA,TRBV19,TRBJ1-1
CASSQTGLPEQYF,TGTGCCAGCAGTCAGACAGGGCTTCCCGAGCAGTACTTC,TRBD1,NA,TRBV28,TRBJ2-7
CASGTVYGYTF,TGTGCGTCCGGGACGGTCTATGGCTACACCTTC,NA,NA,TRBV28,TRBJ1-2
CSVERDRYGYTF,TGCAGCGTTGAACGGGACAGATATGGCTACACCTTC,TRBD1,NA,TRBV29-1,TRBJ1-2
CATSRDRNEQYF,TGTGCCACCAGCAGAGATAGGAACGAGCAGTACTTC,NA,once,TRBV15,TRBJ2-7
CASSEGQGTGTEAFF,TGTGCCAGCAGTGAAGGCCAGGGGACAGGCACTGAAGCTTTCTTT,TRBD1,NA,TRBV2,TRBJ1-1
CASSLTGFGEQYF,TGCGCCAGCAGCCTTACGGGCTTTGGAGAGCAGTACTTC,NA,NA,TRBV4-1,TRBJ2-7
CASTQGGPSYNEQFF,TGTGCCAGCACCCAAGGGGGACCCTCCTACAATGAGCAGTTCTTC,NA,NA,TRBV2,TRBJ2-1
CASRSVGYEQYF,TGCGCCAGCAGGAGCGTCGGTTACGAGCAGTACTTC,NA,once,TRBV5-1,TRBJ2-7
CASSLATAGTSRRSYEQYF,TGTGCCAGCAGCTTAGCTACCGCAGGTACAAGCCGACGCTCCTACGAGCAGTACTTC,NA,NA,TRBV7-9,TRBJ2-7
CASSPALGTGGNEQFF,TGTGCCAGCAGCCCGGCACTAGGGACGGGAGGCAATGAGCAGTTCTTC,TRBD2,NA,TRBV5-6,TRBJ2-1
CASRLLHEQFF,TGTGCCAGCAGACTCCTTCATGAGCAGTTCTTC,NA,NA,TRBV5-6,TRBJ2-1
CASSRDGDTEAFF,TGTGCCAGCAGCAGGGACGGCGACACTGAAGCTTTCTTT,NA,NA,TRBV7-9,TRBJ1-1
CASSLGVSGANVLTF,TGTGCCAGCAGTTTAGGCGTCTCTGGGGCCAACGTCCTGACTTTC,NA,NA,TRBV27,TRBJ2-6
CASSYSSGNEQFF,TGTGCCAGCAGTTACTCATCAGGGAATGAGCAGTTCTTC,NA,NA,TRBV6-5,TRBJ2-1
CASSLGGVVSYEQYF,TGCGCCAGCAGCTTGGGAGGGGTAGTATCCTACGAGCAGTACTTC,NA,NA,TRBV5-1,TRBJ2-7
CASSIYGYTF,TGTGCCAGCAGTATCTATGGCTACACCTTC,NA,few,TRBV2,TRBJ1-2
CASSGTVYNEQFF,TGTGCCAGCAGCGGGACAGTTTACAATGAGCAGTTCTTC,TRBD1,NA,TRBV7-9,TRBJ2-1
CASSLVRTNEKLFF,TGTGCCAGCAGCTTAGTGCGGACTAATGAAAAACTGTTTTTT,NA,NA,TRBV11-2,TRBJ1-4
CASSAADGYEQYF,TGTGCCAGCAGTGCCGCGGACGGGTACGAGCAGTACTTC,NA,NA,TRBV6-5,TRBJ2-7
CASSRGRRYNQPQHF,TGTGCCAGCAGCCGGGGACGGAGATACAATCAGCCCCAGCATTTT,NA,NA,TRBV5-6,TRBJ1-5
CASSESPLAGASDTQYF,TGCGCCAGCAGTGAGTCGCCACTAGCGGGAGCGTCAGATACGCAGTATTTT,TRBD2,few,TRBV10-1,TRBJ2-3
CASSLWRLEPQHF,TGTGCCAGCAGCTTGTGGAGGTTGGAGCCCCAGCATTTT,NA,few,TRBV5-6,TRBJ1-5
CASSQERGLSNQPQHF,TGCGCCAGCAGCCAAGAAAGGGGTCTTAGCAATCAGCCCCAGCATTTT,NA,NA,TRBV4-1,TRBJ1-5
CASSQGRSSGNTIYF,TGCGCCAGCAGCCAAGGGAGGAGCTCTGGAAACACCATATATTTT,NA,NA,TRBV4-3,TRBJ1-3
CAISRQGGYGYTF,TGTGCCATCAGTAGACAGGGGGGATATGGCTACACCTTC,TRBD1,few,TRBV10-3,TRBJ1-2
CAISESVYPNNEQFF,TGTGCCATCAGTGAGTCTGTGTATCCTAACAATGAGCAGTTCTTC,NA,NA,TRBV10-3,TRBJ2-1
CASSPPDRGNEQYF,TGTGCCAGCTCACCACCGGATAGGGGGAACGAGCAGTACTTC,NA,NA,TRBV18,TRBJ2-7
CASSFRHAWTEAFF,TGTGCCAGCAGTTTCCGGCACGCTTGGACTGAAGCTTTCTTT,NA,NA,TRBV6-5,TRBJ1-1
CASSFGGILPNYGYTF,TGTGCCAGCAGCTTTGGGGGGATACTCCCTAACTATGGCTACACCTTC,NA,NA,TRBV11-2,TRBJ1-2
CASSRTYTGELFF,TGTGCCAGCAGTAGGACTTACACCGGGGAGCTGTTTTTT,NA,NA,TRBV2,TRBJ2-2
CASSFGRLAGRADTQYF,TGTGCCAGCAGTTTTGGCCGACTAGCGGGACGCGCAGATACGCAGTATTTT,TRBD2,NA,TRBV28,TRBJ2-3
CASSYAWTGRGVKLFF,TGTGCCAGCAGTTACGCTTGGACAGGGAGAGGGGTAAAACTGTTTTTT,TRBD1,NA,TRBV6-5,TRBJ1-4
CASTIPGLAGVGATGELFF,TGTGCCAGCACCATTCCGGGACTAGCGGGAGTAGGAGCGACCGGGGAGCTGTTTTTT,TRBD2,NA,TRBV28,TRBJ2-2
CASSLLAGNTGELFF,TGTGCCAGCAGCTTGTTAGCGGGGAACACCGGGGAGCTGTTTTTT,TRBD2,NA,TRBV5-8,TRBJ2-2
CASIGGHTEAFF,TGTGCCAGCATTGGGGGTCACACTGAAGCTTTCTTT,NA,NA,TRBV21-1,TRBJ1-1
CASSLQPGTSGETQYF,TGTGCCAGCAGCCTCCAACCCGGGACTAGCGGAGAGACCCAGTACTTC,TRBD2,NA,TRBV7-3,TRBJ2-5
CASRDRDINTEAFF,TGTGCCAGCAGGGACAGGGATATCAACACTGAAGCTTTCTTT,TRBD1,NA,TRBV25-1,TRBJ1-1
CASSLTALNEQFF,TGTGCCAGCAGTTTGACAGCGCTCAATGAGCAGTTCTTC,NA,NA,TRBV28,TRBJ2-1